These 19 T cell receptor beta chains were all obtained from the same sample, sequenced in a study of T cell clonality in common variable immunodeficiency. The study, taken as a whole, reports: Common variable immunodeficiency TCR beta sequences reportedly had fewer deletions and N-nucleotide insertions.

Which antigens these TCRs recognize remains unknown. Only in-frame clones appear in the TCRdb table, and some are missing; sequencing was by immunoSEQ multiplex PCR. Listed here are approximately 12,000 clones without any singletons, the top ten holding more than 5.5%. The source material was peripheral blood mononuclear cells. The receptors originated from a human donor with common variable immunodeficiency.

This clone appeared a few times. CDR3 DNA, as far as it was read: TGTGCCAGTAGCCTTCTAGCGGGGCCCACCGGGGAG. This encodes CASSLLAGPTGE. Given in full, the CDR3 is CASSLLAGPTGELFF. J is TRBJ2-2 and V is TRBV19, with 9 bases lining up with TRBD2. The CDR3 end lies 3 residues beyond the end of the read and is filled in from the germline J gene. CDR3 length equals 15 residues. The V gene end was trimmed by 6 bases and the J gene end by 4 bases; junction bases not matched to a gene: 6. Germline V CDR1 and CDR2: LNHDA, SQIVND (reference sequence).

A few counts support this clone. With the read ending 3 residues before the CDR3 end, the germline J gene is used to fill in that end. The chain links TRBV19 to TRBJ2-7, with D perhaps matching TRBD1 (6 bases). The germline V gene has CDR1 LNHDA and CDR2 SQIVND (reference sequence). The CDR3 loop spans 14 amino acids. V was pared by 5 bases and J by 2 bases, with 13 bases between. The sequenced part of the CDR3 DNA is TGTGCCAGTAGTGCCCCAGGGGTCGCCTACGAG. Residues: CASSAPGVAYE. The entire CDR3 protein reads CASSAPGVAYEQYF.

The table lists this clone with many counts. The read is 3 residues too short to cover the CDR3 end, so that end is filled in from the germline J gene. The chain carries TRBV30 and TRBJ1-5, with TRBD1 matching 7 bases. Germline assignment: CDR1 GTSNPN and CDR2 SVGIG (reference sequence). The CDR3 is 13 amino acids. V lost 5 bases and J lost 1; bases outside the gene matches: 2. CDR3 DNA (partial): TGTGCCTGGGGGGGACAGAGCAATCAGCCC. Protein product: CAWGGQSNQP. The whole CDR3 protein reads CAWGGQSNQPQHF.

This clone was counted between two and nine times. The observed sequence ends 3 residues before the CDR3 terminus, with the missing tail filled in from the germline J gene. V gene TRBV19 combines with J gene TRBJ2-6; a weak D match, TRBD2 (6 bases). This CDR3 has 13 amino acids. Trimming pared 9 bases from V and 3 bases from J, leaving 9 bases between. Germline-derived CDR1 and CDR2 are LNHDA and SQIVND (reference sequence). Incomplete CDR3 DNA: TGTGCCAGCAGGGACTTTGGGGCCAACGTC. Translated: CASRDFGANV. The whole CDR3 sequence is CASRDFGANVLTF. The full variable domain, completed using reference TRBV19 and TRBJ2-6, is DGGITQSPKYLFRKEGQNVTLSCEQNLNHDAMYWYRQDPGQGLRLIYYSQIVNDFQKGDIAEGYSVSREKKESFPLTVTSAQKNPTAFYLCASRDFGANVLTFGAGSRLTVL.

This clone was recorded a few times. The read falls 3 residues short of the CDR3 end, and the missing part is taken from the germline J gene. The rearrangement uses TRBV2 and TRBJ1-1; 8 bases map to TRBD1. With 9 bases clipped from V and 0 bases from J, the junction kept 3 bases outside the gene matches. The CDR3 spans 13 residues. In germline, CDR1 is SNHLY, CDR2 FYNNEI. The DNA read from the CDR3 is TGTGCCAGTAGACAGGGGATGAACACTGAA. Translated, it gives CASRQGMNTE. The CDR3 as a whole reads CASRQGMNTEAFF.

This clone was seen a handful of times. The read terminates 3 residues before the CDR3 end, so the remaining end is supplied by the germline J gene. The chain joins TRBV19 to TRBJ2-3; 12 bases are shared with TRBD2. CDR1 and CDR2 (germline): LNHDA, SQIVND (reference sequence). The CDR3 is made up of 16 amino acids. V lost 3 bases to trimming and J lost 6 bases; unmatched junction nucleotides: 7. Partial CDR3 DNA: TGTGCCAGTAGTATTCGACTAGCGGGGGTCGGGGATACG. Translation gives CASSIRLAGVGDT. The full CDR3 protein is CASSIRLAGVGDTQYF.

There are a few counts of this clone. The read comes to an end 3 residues before the CDR3 does, leaving the germline J gene to fill in the end. The chain recombines TRBV7-6 with TRBJ2-1; TRBD1 matches at 10 bases. V was clipped by 8 bases and J by 6 bases; unmatched bases: 4. There are 13 residues in the CDR3. Germline V CDR1 and CDR2: SGHVS, FNYEAQ. The CDR3 region is CASGTGAGNEQFF. CDR3 DNA (partial): TGTGCCAGCGGGACAGGGGCTGGCAATGAG.

This clone was counted a few times. Read coverage stops 3 residues before the CDR3 terminus; the germline J gene supplies the remainder. The rearrangement links TRBV18 to TRBJ1-1, with TRBD1 matching 9 bases. The CDR3 has 14 residues. The germline CDR1 and CDR2 sequences are KGHSH and LQKENI. Trimming at V came to 6 bases and at J to 6 bases, leaving 8 bases not matched to a gene. The CDR3 reads CASSAGTGRPEAFF. The sequenced CDR3 bases are TGTGCCAGCTCCGCCGGGACAGGGAGGCCTGAA.

Regarding this clone: The read gets to within 3 residues of the CDR3 end, and the germline J gene fills in the rest. J is TRBJ2-1 and V is TRBV30; D is unclear. Germline V lookup: CDR1 GTSNPN, CDR2 SVGIG (reference sequence). The CDR3 runs 14 residues. V lost 0 bases and J lost 6, with 12 bases in between. The CDR3 here is CAWSVRLVSNEQFF. The DNA read from the CDR3 is TGTGCCTGGAGTGTAAGGTTGGTCTCCAATGAG. Using reference TRBV30 and TRBJ2-1 for the parts outside the CDR3, the full variable domain is SQTIHQWPATLVQPVGSPLSLECTVEGTSNPNLYWYRQAAGRGLQLLFYSVGIGQISSEVPQNLSASRPQDRQFILSSKKLLLSDSGFYLCAWSVRLVSNEQFFGPGTRLTVL.

This clone is medium-sized (0.01 to 0.1%) by share. The part of the CDR3 DNA that was read is TGTGCCAGCTCACCCGGCAGGGTTAGTGATGAG. Encoded protein: CASSPGRVSDE. The entire CDR3 is CASSPGRVSDEQFF. The rearrangement uses TRBV18 and TRBJ2-1; a weak D match, TRBD1 (5 bases). The CDR3 extends 3 residues past the end of the read, so its final part is completed from the germline J gene. The CDR3 consists of 14 residues. The germline V gene encodes CDR1 KGHSH and CDR2 LQKENI. The V end was cut by 3 bases, the J end by 8 bases, with 14 bases between.

To note about this clone: The read halts 3 residues ahead of the CDR3 end, with the missing end drawn from the germline J gene. V and J are TRBV7-9 and TRBJ1-6; no definite D call. Trimming took off 5 bases at V and 5 bases at J, with 7 bases between the two ends. Germline V lookup: CDR1 SEHNR, CDR2 FQNEAQ (reference sequence). CDR3 length equals 13 residues. This CDR3 reads CASSPQNNSPLHF. Incomplete CDR3 DNA: TGTGCCAGCAGCCCACAGAATAATTCACCC.

Details on this clone: Read coverage stops 3 residues before the CDR3 terminus; the germline J gene supplies the remainder. This chain joins TRBV7-9 and TRBJ1-2; TRBD1 matches at 7 bases. This CDR3 region has 15 residues. V shed 6 bases, J shed 3 bases, and the junction held 10 bases outside the gene matches. Germline V gene sequence: CDR1 SEHNR, CDR2 FQNEAQ (reference sequence). Incomplete CDR3 DNA: TGTGCCAGCAGGCTCGTAGACAGGGAGGACTATGGC. It encodes CASRLVDREDYG. The full-length CDR3 reads as CASRLVDREDYGYTF.

This clone is judged medium-sized (0.01 to 0.1%). The read comes to an end 3 residues before the CDR3 does, leaving the germline J gene to fill in the end. The V and J genes are TRBV15 and TRBJ2-7; D remains ambiguous. The CDR3 is 16 amino acids. Looked up from germline, CDR1 is LNHNV and CDR2 is YYDKDF (reference sequence). The V end lost 1 base, the J end lost 0 bases, and 13 bases lay between the germline ends. CDR3 sequence: CATSRVEGFSSYEQYF. The sequenced CDR3 bases are TGTGCCACCAGCAGAGTTGAAGGGTTCAGCTCCTACGAG.

Notes on this clone: Read sequence stops 3 residues before the CDR3 end, and the germline J gene provides the missing end. The chain uses TRBV2 and TRBJ1-5; D is unresolved. Germline assignment: CDR1 SNHLY and CDR2 FYNNEI. V shed 0 bases and J shed 1 base, with 10 bases lying between them. This CDR3 spans 16 amino acids. CDR3 in amino acids: CASSEARGTSNQPQHF. Incomplete CDR3 DNA: TGTGCCAGCAGTGAAGCGCGGGGTACGAGCAATCAGCCC. Looking up the rest from reference TRBV2 and TRBJ1-5 gives the full variable domain: EPEVTQTPSHQVTQMGQEVILRCVPISNHLYFYWYRQILGQKVEFLVSFYNNEISEKSEIFDDQFSVERPDGSNFTLKIRSTKLEDSAMYFCASSEARGTSNQPQHFGDGTRLSIL.

A remark on this clone: The read terminates 3 residues before the CDR3 end, so the remaining end is supplied by the germline J gene. This sequence joins TRBV7-2 and TRBJ2-7; 8 positions match TRBD1. V shed 0 bases, J shed 3 bases, and the junction held 7 bases outside the gene matches. Germline V CDR1 and CDR2: SGHTA, FQGNSA. The CDR3 runs to 16 residues. The sequenced CDR3 bases are TGTGCCAGCAGCTTAGCCTTCGGACAGGGTGACTACGAG. This gives the protein CASSLAFGQGDYE. The full CDR3 sequence reads CASSLAFGQGDYEQYF.

This clone was counted between two and nine times. The CDR3 end is not reached by the read, which stops 3 residues before it; the germline J gene fills it in. The J gene is TRBJ2-3, the V gene TRBV18; no firm D call. Between the trimmed V and J ends, which lost 3 bases and 3 bases, there was a span of 10 bases. This CDR3 region has 14 residues. CDR1 and CDR2 from the germline V gene are KGHSH and LQKENI. The covered CDR3 bases are TGTGCCAGCTCACCCTCGGCGGCGACAGATACG. Translating gives CASSPSAATDT. The CDR3 as a whole reads CASSPSAATDTQYF.

By proportion, this clone is medium-sized. The read comes to an end 3 residues before the CDR3 does, leaving the germline J gene to fill in the end. The gene calls are TRBV5-6 and TRBJ2-7; perhaps TRBD1 as D (6 bases). The CDR3 is 11 residues long. The V gene's germline CDR1 is SGHDT and CDR2 YYEEEE. Trimming took off 5 bases at V and 4 bases at J, with 7 bases between the two ends. The CDR3 sequence: CASSGQYEQYF. CDR3 bases read: TGTGCCAGCAGTGGACAGTACGAG.

This clone occurred a few times. The read stops 3 residues short of the end of the CDR3; the missing end is completed from the germline J gene. This chain uses TRBV7-3 with TRBJ2-5, with D maybe TRBD2 (6 bases). V was shortened by 4 bases and J by 5 bases, with 14 bases between the two germline ends. CDR3 size: 14 residues. CDR1 and CDR2 (germline): SGHTA, FQGTGA. Incomplete CDR3 DNA: TGTGCCAGCAGCTCCGGAGGGGAGAGGGAGACC. This translates into CASSSGGERET. The whole CDR3 protein reads CASSSGGERETQYF.

This clone was seen many times. From the germline J gene comes the end of the CDR3, since the read stops 3 residues before it. V is TRBV18 and J is TRBJ2-3; TRBD1 agrees at 9 bases. V was pared by 6 bases and J by 3 bases, with 7 bases of the junction left unmatched. This CDR3 contains 15 residues. Per the germline V gene, CDR1 is KGHSH and CDR2 is LQKENI. CDR3 residues: CASSLRTGDTDTQYF. Incomplete CDR3 DNA: TGTGCCAGCTCCCTCAGGACAGGGGATACAGATACG.